One and the same sample provided the 9 T cell receptor beta chains below, sequenced in a study of blood T cell repertoires in COVID-19. Produced via immunoSEQ multiplex PCR; TCRdb's table is partial and in-frame only. The sample yields 65,000 to 90,000 clones, about 88% seen once. The specimen was peripheral blood. The source is a human donor in a cohort sampled during active COVID-19.

This chain uses TRBV5-1 with TRBJ2-1, with a tentative D call TRBD1 (5 bases). There are 16 residues in the CDR3. CDR1 SGHRS and CDR2 YFSETQ come from the germline V gene. Between the trimmed V and J ends, which lost 5 bases and 4 bases, there was a span of 19 bases. The CDR3 loop reads CASRRDGASTYNEQFF. The CDR3 region has the DNA TGCGCCAGCAGACGAGATGGGGCTTCTACTTACAATGAGCAGTTCTTC.

The J gene is TRBJ2-1, the V gene TRBV15, with 8 positions matching TRBD1. Per germline, CDR1 LNHNV and CDR2 YYDKDF (reference sequence). J gave up 12 bases and V 0 bases, and 10 bases lay outside the gene matches. This CDR3 has 15 residues. The CDR3 protein is CATSRDQGAPIRQFF. The DNA for the CDR3 is TGTGCCACCAGCAGAGATCAGGGGGCCCCAATTCGGCAGTTCTTC.

V usage is TRBV18 and J usage is TRBJ2-2; weak D call: TRBD2 (6 bases). Trimming removed 3 bases from V and 2 bases from J, with 13 bases in between. CDR3 length equals 16 residues. CDR1 is KGHSH and CDR2 is LQKENI in the germline V gene. CDR3 DNA sequence: TGTGCCAGCTCACCCTCCGCGGGGCCCAACACCGGGGAGCTGTTTTTT. Protein: CASSPSAGPNTGELFF.

This chain joins TRBV7-2 and TRBJ2-7; 7 bases match TRBD2. Germline-derived CDR1 and CDR2 are SGHTA and FQGNSA. The CDR3 sequence is 14 residues long. Trimming took 1 base from V and 6 from J; bases not matched to a gene: 6. The CDR3 reads CASSLGGLVSEQYF. In DNA, the CDR3 is TGTGCCAGCAGCTTAGGAGGACTAGTCTCCGAGCAGTACTTC.

V usage is TRBV7-9 and J usage is TRBJ2-1, with TRBD2 identical over 13 bases. This CDR3 is 15 amino acids long. CDR1 SEHNR and CDR2 FQNEAQ come from the germline V gene (reference sequence). V gave up 5 bases and J gave up 7 bases; unmatched junction bases: 5. CDR3 protein: CASSLRTSGSNEQFF. CDR3 in DNA: TGTGCCAGCAGCCTTCGGACTAGCGGGAGTAATGAGCAGTTCTTC.

The rearrangement uses TRBV19 and TRBJ1-5, with unresolved D. Trimming removed 10 bases from V and 2 bases from J, with 9 bases in between. CDR1 and CDR2 (germline): LNHDA, SQIVND (reference sequence). CDR3 length: 12 amino acids. The CDR3 nucleotides are TGTGCCACCTCTTCCCGCAATCAGCCCCAGCATTTT. Translation: CATSSRNQPQHF.

V and J are TRBV2 and TRBJ2-3; weak D call: TRBD2 (5 bases). Between the trimmed V and J ends, which lost 7 bases and 2 bases, there was a span of 16 bases. CDR1 is SNHLY and CDR2 is FYNNEI in the germline V gene. The CDR3 is 15 residues long. The CDR3 reads CASTEVRKLTDTQYF. The CDR3 DNA is TGTGCCAGCACGGAGGTTCGAAAGCTCACAGATACGCAGTATTTT.

The chain links TRBV15 to TRBJ2-3; possibly TRBD1 for D (6 bases). The CDR3 length is 13 residues. V shed 7 bases and J shed 3 bases, with 11 bases lying between them. The V gene's germline CDR1 is LNHNV and CDR2 YYDKDF (reference sequence). The CDR3 DNA is TGTGCCACCACAGGGGAAAGAACAGATACGCAGTATTTT. The encoded protein is CATTGERTDTQYF. The whole variable domain, remainder taken from reference TRBV15 and TRBJ2-3, is DAMVIQNPRYQVTQFGKPVTLSCSQTLNHNVMYWYQQKSSQAPKLLFHYYDKDFNNEADTPDNFQSRRPNTSFCFLDIRSPGLGDTAMYLCATTGERTDTQYFGPGTRLTVL.

The chain carries TRBV21-1 and TRBJ1-2; the table's D call, TRBD1, was not checked against the DNA. TRBV21-1 is tagged as a pseudogene. This CDR3 contains 15 residues. CDR3 bases: TGTGCCAGCAGCAAATGGGGGACAGGGGACTATGGCTACACCTTC. Its translation: CASSKWGTGDYGYTF.